The next 27 T cell receptor beta chains were all read from a single sample in a study of regulatory T cells in long-lasting Graves disease. TCR beta libraries were built with iRepertoire HTBI primers and Arm-PCR of CDR3 regions. MiXCR, run by TCRdb on the multiplex PCR reads, gives a single entry per CDR3 protein. Of some 450,000 distinct CDR3 sequences listed, roughly 15% are singletons. Time point reported: newly diagnosed GD, antithyroid drugs for less than 3 months. RNA isolated from PBMCs was used to make the TCR library. The data also belong to a second study, concerning T cells in Graves' hyperthyroidism and ophthalmopathy.

Sequences were derived from peripheral blood mononuclear cells (PBMCs), sampled at new diagnosis, from a patient treated with antithyroid drugs. The receptor set was obtained from a woman in her twenties or thirties with Graves disease.

This clonotype occurred many times. The chain uses TRBV2 and TRBJ2-1; the D is unclear. The CDR3 length is 17 residues. The V end lost 7 bases, the J end lost 0 bases, and 19 bases lay between the germline ends. From germline, CDR1 is SNHLY and CDR2 FYNNEI. The CDR3 bases are TGTGCCAGCAAGTATTTGGAAGGTTGGAGCTCCTACAATGAGCAGTTCTTC. It yields the protein CASKYLEGWSSYNEQFF.

The table lists this clonotype with a few counts. The rearrangement uses TRBV13 and TRBJ1-2; TRBD1 might be the D (5 bases). This CDR3 is 15 amino acids long. Germline V gives CDR1 PRHDT, CDR2 FYEKMQ (reference sequence). Trimming pared 3 bases from V and 3 bases from J, leaving 14 bases between. The CDR3 region has the DNA TGTGCCAGCAGCTTTCAGGGACCGGACTACTATGGCTACACCTTC. It is translated as CASSFQGPDYYGYTF.

Concerning this clonotype itself: A far larger clone lies a single base away; this is likely a read error. V gene TRBV12-3 or TRBV12-4 combines with J gene TRBJ2-5, with TRBD2 identical over 7 bases. CDR3 size: 15 residues. The CDR3 nucleotides are TGTGCCAGCAGCTTAGGGGACTACCCCGACAATGAGCAGTACTTC. Translation: CASSLGDYPDNEQYF.

The table lists this clonotype with a few counts. The CDR3 DNA reads as TGTGCCAGCAGCGCTGGAGGGGGGAGGACCTCCTACAATGAGCAGTTCTTC. Translation: CASSAGGGRTSYNEQFF. V gene TRBV6-2 or TRBV6-3 combines with J gene TRBJ2-1, with D perhaps being TRBD1 or TRBD2 (6 bases each). Germline V CDR1 and CDR2: MNHEY, SVGEGT. Trimming cost V 6 bases and J 0 bases, with 18 bases left between them. The CDR3 sequence is 17 residues long.

This clonotype was picked up many times. V usage is TRBV12-3 or TRBV12-4 and J usage is TRBJ2-1; 14 nucleotides align to TRBD2. The CDR3 is 18 residues long. J lost 0 bases, V lost 5 bases, and 6 bases had no gene match. The CDR3 DNA reads TGTGCCAGCAGTCTAGGACTAGCGGGAGGTTTCTCCTACAATGAGCAGTTCTTC. Protein product: CASSLGLAGGFSYNEQFF.

This clonotype was seen a few times. V usage is TRBV29-1 and J usage is TRBJ1-5, with D possibly matching TRBD1 (6 bases). Trimming took 5 bases from V and 1 from J, leaving 9 bases between them. The V gene's germline CDR1 is SQVTM and CDR2 ANQGSEA. The CDR3 loop spans 13 amino acids. The chain's CDR3 is CSVRTASNQPQHF. In DNA form, the CDR3 reads TGCAGCGTTCGGACAGCGAGCAATCAGCCCCAGCATTTT.

In its sample, this clonotype was seen many times. V and J are TRBV20-1 and TRBJ2-1; 7 bases map to TRBD1. This CDR3 is built from 13 residues. Germline CDR1 is DFQATT and CDR2 is SNEGSKA (reference sequence). The ends lost 1 base at V and 9 bases at J; junction bases unmatched: 6. The CDR3 DNA sequence: TGCAGTGCTAGAGCCGACAGGGCGAGTGAGCAGTTCTTC. Translation gives CSARADRASEQFF.

This clonotype came up a few times. This chain joins TRBV20-1 and TRBJ2-7, with D perhaps being TRBD1 or TRBD2 (6 bases each). CDR1 and CDR2 from the germline V gene are DFQATT and SNEGSKA (reference sequence). The CDR3 contains 14 residues. The V end lost 5 bases, the J end lost 0 bases, and 14 bases lay between the germline ends. The CDR3 region is CSALYGGASYEQYF. The CDR3 bases are TGCAGTGCTCTTTACGGGGGCGCCTCCTACGAGCAGTACTTC.

This clonotype was found a few times. The genes are TRBV6-2 or TRBV6-3 and TRBJ2-3; 8 bases map to TRBD2. The CDR3 covers 13 residues. V shed 0 bases, J shed 9 bases, and the junction held 2 bases outside the gene matches. The germline V gene has CDR1 MNHEY and CDR2 SVGEGT. Written as DNA, the CDR3 is TGTGCCAGCAGTTACTCGACGGGGGGGACGCAGTATTTT. It codes for CASSYSTGGTQYF.

In this sample, this clonotype turned up many times. The chain employs TRBV7-2 and TRBJ2-1, with TRBD2 matching over 7 bases. V gave up 1 base and J gave up 10 bases; unmatched junction bases: 13. The germline CDR1 and CDR2 sequences are SGHTA and FQGNSA. The length of the CDR3 is 16 residues. As DNA, the CDR3 is TGTGCCAGCAGCTTAGTTGGCGGGAGAGGCTTGCGGGAGCAGTTCTTC. Its translation: CASSLVGGRGLREQFF.

This clonotype was found a few times. The chain couples TRBV27 to TRBJ2-3; 16 positions match TRBD2. The CDR3 extends over 16 amino acids. Germline CDR1 and CDR2: MNHEY and SMNVEV (reference sequence). V lost 6 bases, J lost 2 bases, and 2 bases stayed unmatched. The CDR3 DNA sequence: TGTGCCAGCAGGGGACTAGCGGGAGGGGACACAGATACGCAGTATTTT. Translated, it gives CASRGLAGGDTDTQYF.

This clonotype was recorded many times. The V call is TRBV7-6, the J call TRBJ2-2, with D possibly TRBD2 on 5 matching bases. V dropped 4 bases and J dropped 5 bases, with 17 bases sitting between them. The CDR3 consists of 16 residues. Germline values: CDR1 SGHVS, CDR2 FNYEAQ. The CDR3: CASSSPGKAMTGELFF. CDR3 sequence (DNA): TGTGCCAGCAGCTCCCCCGGGAAAGCGATGACCGGGGAGCTGTTTTTT.

In its sample, this clonotype was seen a few times. This chain connects TRBV5-4 to TRBJ2-1, with 8 bases matching TRBD2. The CDR3 spans 13 residues. J gave up 6 bases and V 4 bases, and 3 bases lay outside the gene matches. The V gene's germline CDR1 is SGHNT and CDR2 YYREEE (reference sequence). In DNA form, the CDR3 reads TGTGCCAGCAGCCCTCGGGAGGGCAATGAGCAGTTCTTC. This sequence encodes CASSPREGNEQFF.

This clonotype was detected many times. This chain joins TRBV27 and TRBJ2-1; TRBD1 agrees at 8 bases. The V segment lost 3 bases and the J segment 4 bases; nucleotides outside the gene matches: 5. Germline CDR1 reads MNHEY; CDR2 reads SMNVEV (reference sequence). The CDR3 runs 15 residues. The CDR3 loop reads CASSFLRGRYNEQFF. CDR3 nucleotide sequence: TGTGCCAGCAGTTTCCTCAGGGGGCGATACAATGAGCAGTTCTTC.

About this clonotype itself: One end of the junction is discordant with germline, which a read error may explain. The chain uses TRBV7-2 and TRBJ2-1, with TRBD2 identical over 13 bases. This CDR3 has 16 residues. Germline values: CDR1 SGHTA, CDR2 FQGNSA. As DNA, the CDR3 is TGCGCCAGCAGCCACAGACTAGCGGGAGGACTCAATGAGCAGTTCTTC. This sequence encodes CASSHRLAGGLNEQFF.

About this clonotype: The germline gene is not matched at one end of the junction; a read error may be the cause. The rearrangement links TRBV20-1 to TRBJ2-1, with 9 nucleotides matching TRBD2. Per the germline V gene, CDR1 is DFQATT and CDR2 is SNEGSKA (reference sequence). CDR3 length equals 14 residues. CDR3 sequence: CSAFLAGAGHEQLF. As DNA, the CDR3 is TGCAGTGCATTCTTAGCGGGAGCAGGGCATGAGCAGCTCTTC.

This clonotype occurred many times. This chain joins TRBV28 and TRBJ1-1; D gene uncertain. V shed 5 bases and J shed 0 bases, with 22 bases lying between them. The length of the CDR3 is 18 residues. Germline CDR1 and CDR2: MDHEN and SYDVKM. CDR3 DNA sequence: TGTGCCAGCAGTAATTGGGTCTTCGCGGGCTTCATGAACACTGAAGCTTTCTTT. Translating gives CASSNWVFAGFMNTEAFF.

This clonotype has more than one count but fewer than ten. CDR3 nucleotide sequence: TGTGCCAGCAGTTACTCGAAGTGGGGACATGATACGCAGTATTTT. Translation gives CASSYSKWGHDTQYF. V usage is TRBV12-3 or TRBV12-4 and J usage is TRBJ2-3, with a weak D call TRBD1 (6 bases). Trimming pared 4 bases from V and 6 bases from J, leaving 17 bases between. The CDR3 loop spans 15 amino acids.

Of note for this clonotype: A much larger clonotype is one base distant, so this may be a read error. The rearrangement joins TRBV6-2 or TRBV6-3 to TRBJ2-1; 9 bases match TRBD1. The CDR3 covers 13 residues. Germline CDR1 MNHEY, CDR2 SVGEGT. The CDR3 DNA sequence: TGTGCCATCAGTAGGGACAGGGAGTACGGGACGGTCTTC. Translation: CAISRDREYGTVF.

The chain carries TRBV7-2 and TRBJ1-4, with a tentative D call TRBD1 (5 bases). Trimming removed 1 base at V and 10 bases at J, with 22 bases between. CDR3 length equals 17 residues. Germline assignment: CDR1 SGHTA and CDR2 FQGNSA. The chain's CDR3 is CASSLVGNRRSGGKLFF. CDR3 DNA: TGTGCCAGCAGCTTAGTGGGTAACAGGCGTTCGGGCGGAAAACTGTTTTTT.

Ten or more counts support this clonotype. The chain recombines TRBV3-1 with TRBJ2-1; D unresolved. V was cut by 0 bases and J by 1 base, with 4 bases left in between. In germline, CDR1 is LGHDT, CDR2 YNNKEL (reference sequence). This CDR3 spans 14 amino acids. DNA for the CDR3: TGTGCCAGCAGCCAAGATATATCCTACAATGAGCAGTTCTTC. It specifies CASSQDISYNEQFF.

The gene calls are TRBV12-3 or TRBV12-4 and TRBJ2-7; 13 positions agree with TRBD2. Unmatched junction bases numbered 8, after V lost 6 bases and J lost 0 bases. The CDR3 is made up of 17 amino acids. This chain's CDR3 is CASSTPRTSGSSYEQYF. In nucleotides, the CDR3 is TGTGCCAGCAGCACCCCCCGGACTAGCGGGAGCTCCTACGAGCAGTACTTC.

This clonotype was detected only a few times. This CDR3 is CASSKPGGKRELISSYNEQFF. The CDR3 nucleotides read TGTGCCAGCAGCAAACCAGGGGGGAAGCGGGAGTTAATTAGCTCCTACAATGAGCAGTTCTTC. The chain combines TRBV7-3 with TRBJ2-1, with a possible D match to TRBD2 (8 bases). Germline V gene data show CDR1 as SGHTA and CDR2 as FQGTGA. This CDR3 contains 21 residues. The V gene lost 5 bases and the J gene lost 0 bases, with 29 bases spanning the gap.

This clonotype was recorded many times. The genes are TRBV27 and TRBJ2-3; 11 bases agree with TRBD2. Trimming removed 0 bases from V and 2 bases from J; junction bases left unmatched: 7. Germline V CDR1 and CDR2: MNHEY, SMNVEV (reference sequence). There are 18 residues in the CDR3. Here the CDR3 reads CASSLSSLAGAPTDTQYF. DNA for the CDR3: TGTGCCAGCAGTTTATCGTCACTAGCGGGGGCTCCCACAGATACGCAGTATTTT.

The table lists this clonotype with a few counts. The V call is TRBV7-9, the J call TRBJ2-3; 7 positions agree with TRBD2. This CDR3 has 13 residues. Germline trimming cut 10 bases from V and 1 base from J; bases unmatched to any gene: 5. Per germline, CDR1 SEHNR and CDR2 FQNEAQ (reference sequence). The CDR3 protein is CATRGDGTDTQYF. As DNA, the CDR3 is TGTGCCACCCGGGGGGACGGCACAGATACGCAGTATTTT.

This clonotype was recorded many times. The chain joins TRBV20-1 to TRBJ2-3, with 9 bases that match TRBD1. The V and J ends lost 6 bases and 4 bases, in that order; junction bases with no gene match: 5. Germline assignment: CDR1 DFQATT and CDR2 SNEGSKA (reference sequence). The length of the CDR3 is 13 residues. The CDR3 coding sequence is TGCAGTGCCGACAGGGGGTCGGCAGATACGCAGTATTTT. Translated: CSADRGSADTQYF.

This clonotype was seen just once. This sequence joins TRBV20-1 and TRBJ2-3, with D possibly matching TRBD2 (6 bases). CDR1 is DFQATT, CDR2 SNEGSKA, per germline (reference sequence). V was cut by 0 bases and J by 5 bases, with 9 bases left in between. This CDR3 has 13 residues. The CDR3 protein is CSARDGRRDTQYF. The CDR3 DNA is TGCAGTGCTAGAGATGGGAGGAGAGATACGCAGTATTTT.